This T cell receptor (beta chain) was documented in a study of cytomegalovirus exposure and HLA in healthy donors. Overall study results and limits: Later, an analysis showed that TCR beta chains associated with HLA were more clonally expanded than others that were equally common. What a later analysis reportedly showed was that an Asian-associated ancestry cluster had fewer N-insertions than the approximately 720-donor mean.

Looked up from germline, CDR1 is LNHDA and CDR2 is SQIVND (reference sequence). The trim removed 6 bases at V and 5 bases at J, leaving 11 bases unmatched. The CDR3 is 15 residues long. In the PCR, 60 Vbeta and 13 Jbeta primers were used. Sequencing used immunoSEQ multiplex PCR; TCRdb keeps in-frame clones, though not all of them. This sample has about 110,000 clones, with approximately 84% found just once. Points on this clone: Antigen unknown.

Sequenced: PBMCs. This sequence originates from a man in his fifties in good health and CMV-seronegative. The J gene is TRBJ2-3, the V gene TRBV19; 7 bases fit TRBD1. In nucleotides, the CDR3 is TGTGCCAGTAGCCTTCGGACAGGATTGGTAGATACGCAGTATTTT. It specifies CASSLRTGLVDTQYF.